The entry below describes one T cell receptor (beta chain). Its target is not known. This sample stems from a study of siplizumab effects on memory and regulatory T cells. Generated by immunoSEQ multiplex PCR, the TCRdb table keeps only in-frame clones and is missing some. The sample lists approximately 12,000 clones; 30% to 50% were seen once. V lost 5 bases, J lost 5 bases, and 10 bases lay in between. This CDR3 is built from 14 residues. Germline CDR1 and CDR2: SEHNR and FQNEAQ (reference sequence). Study observations and caveats: Major contributors to the alloresponse seemed to be naive T cells, which also appeared more diverse than memory cells. Unstimulated subset assignment was obtained for only a minor fraction of alloreactive clones.

Kept together in coculture, the mixed lymphocyte reaction cells spent about 6 days at 37°C. This clonotype was sampled from a human donor in good health; the cells came from an allogeneic mixed lymphocyte reaction. V gene TRBV7-9 combines with J gene TRBJ1-6; weak D call: TRBD1 (6 bases). Sequencing used CFSE-low (dividing) CD8+ T cells sorted from an allogeneic mixed lymphocyte reaction. CDR3 coding DNA: TGTGCCAGCAGCCCCCGACAGGATAATTCACCCCTCCACTTT. Translating gives CASSPRQDNSPLHF.